This T cell receptor (beta chain) was recorded in a study of blood T cell repertoires in COVID-19. About the research overall: Nucleic acid was either cDNA or gDNA, and it came from T cells, B-cell-depleted T cells, or PBMCs.

Assay: immunoSEQ multiplex PCR; the TCRdb copy retains only in-frame clones and omits some. The sample consists of about 250,000 clones, almost 90% of them appearing once. The J segment lost 2 bases and the V segment lost 10 bases, leaving 5 bases of the junction unmatched. CDR1 MNHEY and CDR2 SMNVEV come from the germline V gene (reference sequence). The CDR3 totals 13 residues. The sequence was collected from a man older than 75 with acute or convalescent COVID-19. Material: peripheral blood. The rearrangement links TRBV27 to TRBJ2-7; TRBD1 aligns across 10 bases. The DNA of the CDR3 is TGTGCCAAACGACAGGGGGCTGCCTACGAGCAGTACTTC. Its translation is CAKRQGAAYEQYF.